This T cell receptor beta chain comes out of a study of vaccination and CD4 T cells after COVID-19. An Oncomine TCR Beta short-read assay was used to sequence the DNA from cultured CD4+ T cells. TCRdb passed the PCR reads through MiXCR, listing each CDR3 protein once. The sample yields fewer than 3,000 distinct CDR3 sequences, roughly 28% seen once. In the case of this clonotype: The antigen is unknown.

The CDR3 sequence is 16 residues long. Deletions cut 0 bases from V and 1 base from J, with 13 bases between. Germline CDR1 is SGHNT and CDR2 is YYREEE (reference sequence). This sample's treatment: approximately 11-day PBMC culture with coronavirus spike peptide pools or control peptides (ViraFEST assay). Ahead of the COVID-19 pandemic (2011-2018), the CD4+ T cells of the unexposed donor were collected. The origin of this receptor is a human donor in good health. The J gene is TRBJ1-1, the V gene TRBV5-4; TRBD1 might be the D (5 bases). Material for sequencing was CD4+ T cells from blood, cultured in vitro. CDR3 DNA: TGTGCCAGCAGCTTGGGGGCAGGGCTTACGAACACTGAAGCTTTCTTT. It codes for CASSLGAGLTNTEAFF.